This T cell receptor (beta chain) derives from a study of blood T cell repertoires in COVID-19. Study details: PBMCs, B-cell-depleted T cells, or T cells were the source of the cDNA or gDNA that made up the material.

Authors' data handling: Nucleated cell counts were estimated from reference gene primer amplification. This table comes from immunoSEQ multiplex PCR, and its TCRdb copy is limited to in-frame clones, with some not included. V, J and clone size are those of that table, while D and trimming were read from the DNA. The sample carries about 74,000 clones, 87% recorded once. V was cut by 6 bases and J by 9 bases, with 15 bases left in between. The V gene's germline CDR1 is MNHEY and CDR2 SVGAGI. CDR3 size: 13 residues. This clonotype was obtained from a woman aged 80 or over with active or convalescent COVID-19. The J gene is TRBJ1-5, the V gene TRBV6-5; no clear D. Sequencing was done on a sample of peripheral blood. The CDR3 sequence is CASSREPGRPQHF. CDR3 DNA: TGTGCCAGCAGCCGGGAACCAGGTCGGCCCCAGCATTTT.